These T cell receptor beta chains were read from a single sample in a study of immunodeficiency. TCRdb's table, derived via immunoSEQ multiplex PCR, lists solely in-frame clones and lacks some. The table lists a few thousand clones, 88% of them singletons, with just over 8% in the top ten. The sequencing input was CD4+ T cells from blood. Receptor source: a girl between 10 and 17 years old with POLD1 deficiency. CDR3s include the opening cysteine and the closing phenylalanine or tryptophan. A D gene is named only where the DNA matches it firmly. Clone sizes are given selectively: once, few, many, or a class where the clone is expanded.

V gene: TRBV5-1; clone size: -; D gene: TRBD2; J gene: TRBJ2-1; CDR3 DNA: TGCGCCAGCAGCTTAGGGACTAGCGGGCCCTACAATGAGCAGTTCTTC; CDR3 protein: CASSLGTSGPYNEQFF
V gene: TRBV3-1/TRBV3-2; clone size: once; D gene: -; J gene: TRBJ1-6; CDR3 DNA: TGTGCCAGCAGCATAGGAGTTCCCATCATACATCATAATTCACCCCTCCACTTT; CDR3 protein: CASSIGVPIIHHNSPLHF
V gene: TRBV4-2; clone size: -; D gene: TRBD2; J gene: TRBJ2-3; CDR3 DNA: TGTGCCAGCAGCCAAGATTCTAGCGGAAACACAGATACGCAGTATTTT; CDR3 protein: CASSQDSSGNTDTQYF
V gene: TRBV3-1/TRBV3-2; clone size: -; D gene: -; J gene: TRBJ2-1; CDR3 DNA: TGTGCCAGCAGCCAAGCGGGAGTAGTCGATGAGCAGTTCTTC; CDR3 protein: CASSQAGVVDEQFF
V gene: TRBV25-1; clone size: -; D gene: -; J gene: TRBJ1-4; CDR3 DNA: TGTGCCAGCAGTGAATATGAAAAACTGTTTTTT; CDR3 protein: CASSEYEKLFF
V gene: TRBV6-5; clone size: -; D gene: -; J gene: TRBJ1-5; CDR3 DNA: TGTGCCAGCAGTTCGCCCGACAGCCATAGCAATCAGCCCCAGCATTTT; CDR3 protein: CASSSPDSHSNQPQHF
V gene: TRBV14; clone size: -; D gene: -; J gene: TRBJ2-1; CDR3 DNA: TGTGCCAGCAGCCACATAGCGTTGTTGTTTAATGAGCAGTTCTTC; CDR3 protein: CASSHIALLFNEQFF
V gene: TRBV4-1; clone size: -; D gene: -; J gene: TRBJ1-5; CDR3 DNA: TGCGCCAGGGGGTATCAGCCCCAGCATTTT; CDR3 protein: CARGYQPQHF
V gene: TRBV6-1; clone size: -; D gene: -; J gene: TRBJ2-7; CDR3 DNA: TGTGCCAGCAGTGAAAATGAGGGTCTCCACGAGCAGTACTTC; CDR3 protein: CASSENEGLHEQYF
V gene: TRBV4-1; clone size: -; D gene: -; J gene: TRBJ2-5; CDR3 DNA: TGCGCCAGCAGCCCGTATTTGGGAGGGACCCAGTACTTC; CDR3 protein: CASSPYLGGTQYF
V gene: TRBV6-4; clone size: once; D gene: -; J gene: TRBJ2-1; CDR3 DNA: TGTGCCAGCAGTGACACTACCTCCTACAATGAGCAGTTCTTC; CDR3 protein: CASSDTTSYNEQFF
V gene: TRBV7-6; clone size: -; D gene: TRBD2; J gene: TRBJ2-3; CDR3 DNA: TGTGCCAGCAGCTTACTAGCGGGAGGTGTAGATACGCAGTATTTT; CDR3 protein: CASSLLAGGVDTQYF
V gene: TRBV7-2; clone size: -; D gene: -; J gene: TRBJ2-3; CDR3 DNA: TGTGCCAGCAGCTTATCCCCCCTCGTAATAACGCAGTATTTT; CDR3 protein: CASSLSPLVITQYF
V gene: TRBV5-1; clone size: -; D gene: -; J gene: TRBJ2-5; CDR3 DNA: TGCGCCAGCAGCTTGGCAGGGATATTCAGAGAGACCCAGTACTTC; CDR3 protein: CASSLAGIFRETQYF
V gene: TRBV3-1/TRBV3-2; clone size: once; D gene: TRBD1; J gene: TRBJ2-1; CDR3 DNA: TGTGCCAGCAGCCAAGAGGAAGGGGGCGGGCAGTTCTTC; CDR3 protein: CASSQEEGGGQFF
V gene: TRBV19; clone size: -; D gene: -; J gene: TRBJ1-1; CDR3 DNA: TGTGCCAGTAGGAGGGAGCTACCTCTGGGAGCTTTCTTT; CDR3 protein: CASRRELPLGAFF
V gene: TRBV6-5; clone size: once; D gene: -; J gene: TRBJ2-7; CDR3 DNA: TGTGCCAGCAGTTCCCCGATGGCAGGGTACGAGCAGTACTTC; CDR3 protein: CASSSPMAGYEQYF
V gene: TRBV30; clone size: few; D gene: -; J gene: TRBJ1-2; CDR3 DNA: TGTGCCTGGAGTGGGGCTAGTGGCTACACATTC; CDR3 protein: CAWSGASGYTF
V gene: TRBV10-3; clone size: -; D gene: TRBD1; J gene: TRBJ2-7; CDR3 DNA: TGTGCCGTTGCGAGGGGGCAGGCACTTCGGGAGCAGTACTTC; CDR3 protein: CAVARGQALREQYF
V gene: TRBV6-4; clone size: -; D gene: -; J gene: TRBJ2-3; CDR3 DNA: TGTGCCAGCGCCCGCTCAGGGGGGAGGACAGATACGCAGTATTTT; CDR3 protein: CASARSGGRTDTQYF
V gene: TRBV19; clone size: -; D gene: -; J gene: TRBJ2-1; CDR3 DNA: TGTGCCAGTAGTATAGTCGTACAGGGACAGCAGTTCTTC; CDR3 protein: CASSIVVQGQQFF
V gene: TRBV28; clone size: few; D gene: -; J gene: TRBJ2-3; CDR3 DNA: TGTGCCAGCAGTTCCTCGACTTCACTTACTAGCACAGATACGCAGTATTTT; CDR3 protein: CASSSSTSLTSTDTQYF
V gene: TRBV20-1; clone size: -; D gene: -; J gene: TRBJ2-3; CDR3 DNA: TGCAGTGCTTTAGCAGATACGCAGTATTTT; CDR3 protein: CSALADTQYF
V gene: TRBV15; clone size: -; D gene: -; J gene: TRBJ2-4; CDR3 DNA: TGTGCCACCAGCAGAATAGGACGCGGAGTGACGGCCAAAAACATTCAGTACTTC; CDR3 protein: CATSRIGRGVTAKNIQYF
V gene: TRBV29-1; clone size: -; D gene: TRBD1; J gene: TRBJ1-1; CDR3 DNA: TGCAGCGCTAGAAGGGACAGTGGATCTGAAGCTTTCTTT; CDR3 protein: CSARRDSGSEAFF
V gene: TRBV15; clone size: -; D gene: -; J gene: TRBJ2-3; CDR3 DNA: TGTGCCACCAGCAGAGAACCGGGACATACCGTCGCAGATACGCAGTATTTT; CDR3 protein: CATSREPGHTVADTQYF
V gene: TRBV6-6; clone size: few; D gene: -; J gene: TRBJ1-6; CDR3 DNA: TGTGCCAGCAGCATCCAGGGGTCCCGGGATTCACCCCTCCACTTT; CDR3 protein: CASSIQGSRDSPLHF
V gene: TRBV4-1; clone size: -; D gene: -; J gene: TRBJ2-1; CDR3 DNA: TGCGCCAGCAGACGAACGTTCGGGCAAGGCAATGAGCAGTTCTTC; CDR3 protein: CASRRTFGQGNEQFF
V gene: TRBV20-1; clone size: -; D gene: TRBD2; J gene: TRBJ2-1; CDR3 DNA: TGCAGCCCTAGCGGCCCTAAAGAGCAGTTCTTC; CDR3 protein: CSPSGPKEQFF
V gene: TRBV7-9; clone size: -; D gene: -; J gene: TRBJ1-6; CDR3 DNA: TGTGCCAGCAGCTTAGAAGCCATCTATAATTCACCCCTCCACTTT; CDR3 protein: CASSLEAIYNSPLHF
V gene: TRBV5-1; clone size: -; D gene: -; J gene: TRBJ2-7; CDR3 DNA: TGCGCCAGTTCTAGGGCCGGCTCCTACGAGCAGTACTTC; CDR3 protein: CASSRAGSYEQYF
V gene: TRBV28; clone size: once; D gene: -; J gene: TRBJ2-2; CDR3 DNA: TGTGCCAGCAGCCCCATAAGGCGAATAATACAGACCGGGGAGCTGTTTTTT; CDR3 protein: CASSPIRRIIQTGELFF
V gene: TRBV27; clone size: -; D gene: -; J gene: TRBJ2-1; CDR3 DNA: TGTGCCAGCAGTTTCCTCGGGGGAATCTACAATGAGCAGTTCTTC; CDR3 protein: CASSFLGGIYNEQFF
V gene: TRBV5-4; clone size: -; D gene: -; J gene: TRBJ1-2; CDR3 DNA: TGTGCCAGCAGCTTGTGGGTCGGGGGCACAGGGCTCAACTATGGCTACACCTTC; CDR3 protein: CASSLWVGGTGLNYGYTF
V gene: TRBV10-3; clone size: few; D gene: TRBD1; J gene: TRBJ2-5; CDR3 DNA: TGTGCCATCAAGGGGGCTGGTCAAGAGACCCAGTACTTC; CDR3 protein: CAIKGAGQETQYF
V gene: TRBV5-1; clone size: once; D gene: TRBD1; J gene: TRBJ2-7; CDR3 DNA: TGCGCCAGCAGCTTGGGGCCGGGACAGGGGGCGAGGACCTACGAGCAGTACTTC; CDR3 protein: CASSLGPGQGARTYEQYF
V gene: TRBV4-2; clone size: -; D gene: TRBD2; J gene: TRBJ2-1; CDR3 DNA: TGTGCCAGCAGCCAACCCCTAAAAAAACTAGCGGGATTGAGTGAGCAGTTCTTC; CDR3 protein: CASSQPLKKLAGLSEQFF
V gene: TRBV7-9; clone size: -; D gene: -; J gene: TRBJ1-2; CDR3 DNA: TGTGCCAGCAGCCCGAAAGACAGGCACTATGGCTACACCTTC; CDR3 protein: CASSPKDRHYGYTF
V gene: TRBV28; clone size: -; D gene: -; J gene: TRBJ1-2; CDR3 DNA: TGTGCCAGCGGCCAACCCAGGGGTGGAGACTATGGCTACACCTTC; CDR3 protein: CASGQPRGGDYGYTF
V gene: TRBV10-2; clone size: -; D gene: TRBD1; J gene: TRBJ1-1; CDR3 DNA: TGCGCCAGCAGTGGGGGACAGGGTGGTAGAAAGACTTTCTTT; CDR3 protein: CASSGGQGGRKTFF
V gene: TRBV28; clone size: -; D gene: -; J gene: TRBJ1-4; CDR3 DNA: TGTGCCAGCAGTTTAAGAACAGCGGAAAAACTGTTTTTT; CDR3 protein: CASSLRTAEKLFF
V gene: TRBV9; clone size: -; D gene: TRBD1; J gene: TRBJ2-5; CDR3 DNA: TGTGCCAGCAGCGTGACAGGGAATCCCCTGGAGACCCAGTACTTC; CDR3 protein: CASSVTGNPLETQYF